This TCR beta chain appears in the sequencing data of a study of blood T cells in healthy people across ages. Looking at the study overall: Template switching captured about one barcoded beta molecule per two T cells. General study results and limits: The unsorted PBMCs prevented any conclusive comparison of naive versus antigen-experienced cells.

Per sample, no less than 6 micrograms of total RNA were extracted. The use of a sample-barcoded 5' primer and a J-beta primer mix characterized a second PCR of about 7 to 12 cycles. Each cDNA molecule carried a tag from a template-switch adaptor that contained 12 random nucleotides. TCRdb ran MiXCR on the 5' RACE reads and lists one entry per CDR3 protein. Of 1,800,000 or so distinct CDR3 sequences listed, 30% to 40% are singletons. A word on this clonotype: The target antigen is unknown.

CDR1 is DFQATT, CDR2 SNEGSKA, per germline (reference sequence). The CDR3 totals 16 residues. V shed 0 bases and J 5 bases; nucleotides not matched to a gene: 5. The chain has TRBV20-1 and TRBJ1-5, with TRBD1 matching over 12 bases. This TCR was sampled from a human donor in good health. Source material: blood. The DNA for the CDR3 is TGCAGTGCTAGAGATGGGGGACAGGGGGCATATCAGCCCCAGCATTTT. It yields the protein CSARDGGQGAYQPQHF.